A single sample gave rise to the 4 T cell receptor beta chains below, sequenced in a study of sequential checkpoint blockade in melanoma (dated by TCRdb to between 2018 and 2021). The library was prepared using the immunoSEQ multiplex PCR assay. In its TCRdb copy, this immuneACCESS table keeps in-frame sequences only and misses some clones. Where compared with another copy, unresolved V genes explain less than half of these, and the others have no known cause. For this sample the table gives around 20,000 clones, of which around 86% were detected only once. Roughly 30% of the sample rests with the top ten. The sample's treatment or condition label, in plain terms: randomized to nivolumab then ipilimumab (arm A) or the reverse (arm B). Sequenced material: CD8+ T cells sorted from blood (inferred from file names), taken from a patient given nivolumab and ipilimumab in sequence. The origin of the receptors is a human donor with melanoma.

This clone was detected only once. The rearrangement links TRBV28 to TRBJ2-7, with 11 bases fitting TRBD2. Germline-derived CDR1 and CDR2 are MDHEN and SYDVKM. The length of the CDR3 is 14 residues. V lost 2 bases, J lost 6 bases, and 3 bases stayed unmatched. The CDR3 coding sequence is TGTGCCAGCAGTTTAGGACTAGCGGGTGGCGAGCAGTACTTC. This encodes CASSLGLAGGEQYF.

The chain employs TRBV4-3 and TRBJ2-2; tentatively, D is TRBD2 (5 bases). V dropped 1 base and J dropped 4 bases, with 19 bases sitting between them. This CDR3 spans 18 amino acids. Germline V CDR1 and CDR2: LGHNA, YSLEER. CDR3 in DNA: TGCGCCAGCAGCCAAGGAGGCCAAGGGTTAGAGGGCACCGGGGAGCTGTTTTTT. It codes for CASSQGGQGLEGTGELFF.

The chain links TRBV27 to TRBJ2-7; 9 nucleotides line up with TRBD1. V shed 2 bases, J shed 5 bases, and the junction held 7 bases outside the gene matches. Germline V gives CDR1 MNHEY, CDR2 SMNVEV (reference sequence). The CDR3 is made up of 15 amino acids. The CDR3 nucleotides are TGTGCCAGCAGTTTAATCGGGACAGGGAAGAACGAGCAGTACTTC. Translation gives CASSLIGTGKNEQYF.

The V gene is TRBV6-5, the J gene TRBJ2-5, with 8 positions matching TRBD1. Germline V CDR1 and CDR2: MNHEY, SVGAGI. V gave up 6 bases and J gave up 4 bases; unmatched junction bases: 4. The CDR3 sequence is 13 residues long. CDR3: CASSPDRAETQYF. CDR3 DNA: TGTGCCAGCAGCCCGGACAGGGCAGAGACCCAGTACTTC.